Listed below are T cell receptor beta chains from one sample, sequenced in a study of shared T cell receptors in the human thymus. The assay was immunoSEQ multiplex PCR, and TCRdb's table has in-frame clones only and misses some. Of 700,000 or so clones in the sample, approximately 85% were seen once. This same sample was also part of a study on human thymus T cells.

Sequencing used thymocytes. The receptors here all came from a girl less than two years old with a congenital heart defect. Both conserved end residues are part of each CDR3. D genes are given only for firm matches. Clone size is shown for a subset of rows, as once, few, many or a class of expanded clone.

J: TRBJ1-2
V: TRBV4-1
D: -
size: once
CDR3: CASSQVGFNRQLSNYGYTF
DNA: TGCGCCAGCAGCCAAGTAGGATTCAATCGACAGCTATCTAACTATGGCTACACCTTC

J: TRBJ2-7
V: TRBV10-3
D: TRBD1
size: -
CDR3: CAISEGQDSYEQYF
DNA: TGTGCCATCAGTGAGGGACAGGACTCCTACGAGCAGTACTTC

J: TRBJ2-1
V: TRBV7-6
D: TRBD2
size: -
CDR3: CASSPTKTQDSSTSDYNEQFF
DNA: TGTGCCAGCAGCCCAACGAAAACCCAAGACTCTAGCACTAGCGACTACAATGAGCAGTTCTTC

J: TRBJ2-2
V: TRBV7-3
D: -
size: -
CDR3: CASSRNARQHTGELFF
DNA: TGTGCCAGCAGCCGGAATGCCAGGCAGCACACCGGGGAGCTGTTTTTT

J: TRBJ1-2
V: TRBV14
D: -
size: -
CDR3: CASRRAGNYGYTF
DNA: TGTGCCAGCAGACGGGCAGGGAACTATGGCTACACCTTC

J: TRBJ2-1
V: TRBV4-3
D: TRBD2
size: -
CDR3: CASSRDLGRLAPYNEQFF
DNA: TGCGCCAGCAGCCGGGACCTAGGTCGACTAGCGCCCTACAATGAGCAGTTCTTC

J: TRBJ2-3
V: TRBV4-1
D: -
size: -
CDR3: CASSRTSTYSADTQYF
DNA: TGCGCCAGCAGCCGTACTAGCACCTACTCGGCAGATACGCAGTATTTT

J: TRBJ2-5
V: TRBV27
D: -
size: -
CDR3: CASSRGETQYF
DNA: TGTGCCAGCAGCCGGGGGGAGACCCAGTACTTC

J: TRBJ1-1
V: TRBV4-3
D: TRBD1
size: -
CDR3: CASSQVRTGVEAFF
DNA: TGCGCCAGCAGCCAAGTCCGGACAGGCGTTGAAGCTTTCTTT

J: TRBJ2-7
V: TRBV7-9
D: -
size: few
CDR3: CASSLGPGVKDEQYF
DNA: TGTGCCAGCAGCTTAGGCCCGGGGGTAAAGGACGAGCAGTACTTC

J: TRBJ1-5
V: TRBV5-4
D: -
size: -
CDR3: CASSLGGGNNQPQHF
DNA: TGTGCCAGCAGCCTGGGCGGGGGGAACAATCAGCCCCAGCATTTT

J: TRBJ1-1
V: TRBV6-1
D: TRBD1
size: -
CDR3: CASSPPGTGVAEAFF
DNA: TGTGCCAGCAGCCCCCCGGGGACAGGGGTTGCTGAAGCTTTCTTT

J: TRBJ2-7
V: TRBV29-1
D: -
size: once
CDR3: CSVGVDSERTYEQYF
DNA: TGCAGCGTTGGCGTCGACAGTGAAAGAACCTACGAGCAGTACTTC

J: TRBJ1-1
V: TRBV25-1
D: TRBD1
size: -
CDR3: CASSEWDRQDPRTGEAFF
DNA: TGTGCCAGCAGTGAATGGGACAGACAAGACCCTCGCACAGGTGAAGCTTTCTTT

J: TRBJ1-3
V: TRBV28
D: TRBD1
size: -
CDR3: CASSSYLEDRGVTGTIYF
DNA: TGTGCCAGCAGTTCATATCTCGAGGACAGGGGGGTTACCGGCACCATATATTTT

J: TRBJ1-2
V: TRBV6-1
D: -
size: -
CDR3: CASSVSPGGYTF
DNA: TGTGCCAGCAGTGTGAGTCCTGGTGGCTACACCTTC

J: TRBJ1-6
V: TRBV12-5
D: TRBD1
size: -
CDR3: CASGNRPGGKNSPLHF
DNA: TGTGCTAGTGGTAACCGACCAGGGGGTAAAAATTCACCCCTCCACTTT

J: TRBJ2-5
V: TRBV7-2
D: TRBD2
size: -
CDR3: CASSSTLLAGGWETQYF
DNA: TGTGCCAGCAGCTCCACCCTTCTAGCGGGGGGATGGGAGACCCAGTACTTC

J: TRBJ2-7
V: TRBV5-4
D: -
size: -
CDR3: CASSLAPRYEQYF
DNA: TGTGCCAGCAGCTTGGCGCCGCGCTACGAGCAGTACTTC

J: TRBJ2-1
V: TRBV11-3
D: TRBD1
size: -
CDR3: CASSQDRGEQFF
DNA: TGTGCCAGCAGCCAGGACAGGGGTGAGCAGTTCTTC

J: TRBJ1-2
V: TRBV7-2
D: -
size: -
CDR3: CASSGGTSNYGYTF
DNA: TGTGCCAGCAGCGGAGGGACTTCTAACTATGGCTACACCTTC

J: TRBJ1-1
V: TRBV11-2
D: TRBD1
size: -
CDR3: CASSSGTGGGTEAFF
DNA: TGTGCCAGCAGCTCCGGGACAGGGGGAGGTACTGAAGCTTTCTTT

J: TRBJ1-2
V: TRBV10-2
D: -
size: -
CDR3: CASRGRDYGYTF
DNA: TGCGCCAGCAGGGGTCGGGACTATGGCTACACCTTC

J: TRBJ1-4
V: TRBV2
D: TRBD1
size: -
CDR3: CASRRTGEKLFF
DNA: TGTGCCAGCAGAAGGACAGGGGAAAAACTGTTTTTT

J: TRBJ1-2
V: TRBV4-1
D: -
size: -
CDR3: CASSQNLQVLGGYTF
DNA: TGCGCCAGCAGCCAAAACCTACAGGTGCTCGGGGGCTACACCTTC

J: TRBJ2-1
V: TRBV2
D: TRBD1
size: few
CDR3: CASSEGRLRTGEFLLVSYNEQFF
DNA: TGTGCCAGCAGTGAAGGGAGACTGCGGACAGGGGAATTTTTATTAGTGTCCTACAATGAGCAGTTCTTC

J: TRBJ1-1
V: TRBV6-5
D: -
size: -
CDR3: CASAAGEPNTEAFF
DNA: TGTGCCAGCGCCGCCGGGGAACCGAACACTGAAGCTTTCTTT

J: TRBJ1-2
V: TRBV9
D: TRBD1
size: -
CDR3: CASSVEVRTGHSGYTF
DNA: TGTGCCAGCAGCGTCGAAGTCCGGACAGGGCATTCCGGCTACACCTTC

J: TRBJ2-3
V: TRBV28
D: TRBD1
size: few
CDR3: CASRFMGQGKDTDTQYF
DNA: TGTGCCAGCAGGTTCATGGGACAGGGGAAGGATACAGATACGCAGTATTTT

J: TRBJ1-6
V: TRBV28
D: TRBD1
size: -
CDR3: CASSRQGTGGDSPLHF
DNA: TGTGCCAGCAGTCGACAGGGAACAGGCGGGGATTCACCCCTCCACTTT

J: TRBJ1-1
V: TRBV7-9
D: TRBD1
size: -
CDR3: CASSLVVAGGPRSGEAFF
DNA: TGTGCCAGCAGCTTAGTCGTGGCAGGGGGCCCGCGGAGCGGTGAAGCTTTCTTT

J: TRBJ2-3
V: TRBV19
D: TRBD2
size: few
CDR3: CASSPRAGTSGESTDTQYF
DNA: TGTGCCAGTAGTCCAAGGGCGGGGACTAGCGGAGAGAGCACAGATACGCAGTATTTT

J: TRBJ1-2
V: TRBV2
D: TRBD1
size: once
CDR3: CASNGRGPPYYGYTF
DNA: TGTGCCAGCAATGGCAGGGGGCCTCCCTACTATGGCTACACCTTC

J: TRBJ1-2
V: TRBV29-1
D: -
size: -
CDR3: CSVLSLTSGYTF
DNA: TGCAGCGTTTTGTCCTTAACGAGTGGCTACACCTTC

J: TRBJ2-7
V: TRBV9
D: TRBD1
size: -
CDR3: CASSADQGPGQGIVWQYF
DNA: TGTGCCAGCAGCGCGGACCAGGGACCGGGACAGGGGATCGTCTGGCAGTACTTC

J: TRBJ2-7
V: TRBV5-6
D: -
size: -
CDR3: CASSLEGGEQYF
DNA: TGTGCCAGCAGCTTAGAAGGGGGCGAGCAGTACTTC

J: TRBJ1-2
V: TRBV7-2
D: -
size: -
CDR3: CASSFPGRFYGYTF
DNA: TGTGCCAGCAGCTTCCCCGGGAGGTTTTATGGCTACACCTTC

J: TRBJ1-1
V: TRBV9
D: TRBD1
size: -
CDR3: CASSALWDRANTEAFF
DNA: TGTGCCAGCAGCGCCCTGTGGGACAGGGCGAACACTGAAGCTTTCTTT

J: TRBJ1-2
V: TRBV27
D: -
size: -
CDR3: CASSLKLSFPDRPNYGYTF
DNA: TGTGCCAGCAGTTTAAAGTTAAGTTTTCCAGACAGACCAAACTATGGCTACACCTTC

J: TRBJ1-5
V: TRBV30
D: TRBD1
size: -
CDR3: CAWNPTGGKGNQPQHF
DNA: TGTGCCTGGAACCCGACAGGGGGCAAAGGCAATCAGCCCCAGCATTTT